Sequencing of this TCR beta chain was carried out in a study of T-cell memory formation after mild COVID-19. Study overall: Largely, TCR clusters stayed within a single donor.

The study, taken as a whole, reports: While clones contracting from day 15 to 85 were balanced between CD4 and CD8, later expanders leaned CD4+. Specificity for SARS-CoV-2 was not confirmed among the second-wave clones peaking on day 37.

UMIs and sample barcodes were carried by the TCR alpha and TCR beta cDNA libraries that 5'RACE produced using constant-segment primers. TCRdb itself ran the 5' RACE reads through MiXCR, one entry per CDR3 protein. In the table there are around 390,000 distinct CDR3 sequences, 15% to 20% of which are singletons. Trimming cost V 9 bases and J 4 bases; bases outside gene matches: 4. The CDR3 has 12 residues. CDR1 and CDR2 from the germline V gene are MNHEY and SVGEGT. As for this clonotype: Its antigen is as yet unknown.

The specimen sequenced was PBMCs or a T cell subset sorted from them (not recorded which). The receptor comes from a man in his late teens or twenties who had mild COVID-19 (a few samples of this study predate the infection). Cell type and time point are not known. The rearrangement uses TRBV6-2 or TRBV6-3 and TRBJ1-1; 8 bases match TRBD1. In nucleotides, the CDR3 is TGTGCCAGTATGACAGGGGTCACTGAAGCTTTCTTT. It encodes CASMTGVTEAFF.